The rows below give T cell receptor beta chains drawn from one sample of a study of blood T cell repertoires in COVID-19. Produced via immunoSEQ multiplex PCR; TCRdb's table is partial and in-frame only. Of some 51,000 clones detected, just over 90% appear once; the ten largest clones hold approximately 6.2%. Source material: peripheral blood. Receptors were obtained from a man between 35 and 55 years old with acute or convalescent COVID-19. Both conserved end residues are part of each CDR3. Fields, in order: CDR3 protein, CDR3 DNA, V gene, clone size, D gene, J gene. D genes are given only for firm matches. Clone size, where shown, is once, few, many, or a class for clones that have expanded.

CASSKDRGREKLFF TGTGCCAGCAGTAAGGACAGGGGGCGGGAAAAACTGTTTTTT TRBV25-1 few TRBD1 TRBJ1-4
CASSSVAGGETQYF TGTGCCAGCAGTTCTGTAGCGGGAGGCGAGACCCAGTACTTC TRBV6-4 . TRBD2 TRBJ2-5
CSVLPAAGGWQETQYF TGCAGCGTTCTTCCCGCAGCGGGAGGTTGGCAAGAGACCCAGTACTTC TRBV29-1 . TRBD2 TRBJ2-5
CASSSRSPADTQYF TGTGCCAGCAGCTCTAGATCTCCCGCAGATACGCAGTATTTT TRBV5-8 once . TRBJ2-3
CASSLWGDQPQHF TGCGCCAGCAGCTTGTGGGGAGATCAGCCCCAGCATTTT TRBV5-1 . . TRBJ1-5
CASSDRGLSTDTQYF TGCGCCAGCAGTGACAGGGGGCTTAGCACAGATACGCAGTATTTT TRBV10-1 . TRBD1 TRBJ2-3
CASKGGNYGYTF TGTGCCAGCAAAGGAGGTAACTATGGCTACACCTTC TRBV2 medium-sized . TRBJ1-2
CASSSGQAGIYGYTF TGTGCCAGCAGCTCGGGACAGGCTGGGATCTATGGCTACACCTTC TRBV5-4 . TRBD1 TRBJ1-2
CASRPDGVGGYTF TGTGCCAGCAGACCGGACGGGGTCGGGGGCTACACCTTC TRBV12-3/TRBV12-4 . . TRBJ1-2
CASSSGTGASNQPQHF TGTGCCAGTAGTTCAGGGACAGGGGCAAGCAATCAGCCCCAGCATTTT TRBV19 . TRBD1 TRBJ1-5
CASSELRLRSSSYNEQFF TGTGCCAGTAGTGAGCTGCGTCTGCGATCCTCCTCCTACAATGAGCAGTTCTTC TRBV19 . . TRBJ2-1
CASSPSTSGISYEQYF TGTGCCAGCAGCCCCTCTACTAGCGGGATTTCCTACGAGCAGTACTTC TRBV7-2 . TRBD2 TRBJ2-7
CATSDSVRDRVYNEQFF TGTGCCACCAGTGATTCCGTCCGGGACAGGGTTTACAATGAGCAGTTCTTC TRBV24-1 . TRBD1 TRBJ2-1